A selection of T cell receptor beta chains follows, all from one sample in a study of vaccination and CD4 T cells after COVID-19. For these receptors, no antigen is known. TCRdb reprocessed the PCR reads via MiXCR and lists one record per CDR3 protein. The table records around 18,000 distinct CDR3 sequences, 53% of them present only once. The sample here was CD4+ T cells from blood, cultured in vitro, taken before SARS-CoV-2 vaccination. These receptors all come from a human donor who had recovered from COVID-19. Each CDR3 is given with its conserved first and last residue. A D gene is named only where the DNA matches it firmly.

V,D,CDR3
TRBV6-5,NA,CASSYGLTLYNEQFF
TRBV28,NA,CASSSLRLSNPGNTIYF
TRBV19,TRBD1,CASRDRGTDSSGANVLTF
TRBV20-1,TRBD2,CSAGPWTSGTNEQFF
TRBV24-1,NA,CATMEVTGETQYF
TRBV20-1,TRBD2,CSASGAGAYNEQFF
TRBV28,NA,CASSLFLGGVSTEAFF
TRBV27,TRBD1,CARGQRFWPQHF
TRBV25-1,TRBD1,CASSVPDRGLRETQYF
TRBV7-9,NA,CASSDRYNEQFF
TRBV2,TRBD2,CASSFRTSGYQETQYF
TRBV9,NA,CASSVEGRGSFRTYGYTF
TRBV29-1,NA,CSVGGQETQYF
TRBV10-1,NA,CASSESRGAGELFF
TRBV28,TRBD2,CASSASPGASGITSSYEQYF
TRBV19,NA,CASSIGGGYNEQFF
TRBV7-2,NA,CASSFGGTTDTQYF
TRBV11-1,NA,CASSLGGKQETQYF
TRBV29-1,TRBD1,CSVPYPPGQQNGYTF
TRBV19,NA,CASRPQGWELFF
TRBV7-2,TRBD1,CASSLARLPGQGTYEQYF
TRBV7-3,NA,CASSLSGIGVETQYF
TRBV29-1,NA,CSVDRQNTEAFF
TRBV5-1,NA,CASSLWFRSDGYTF
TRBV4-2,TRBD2,CASSRGLARTRTNTGELFF
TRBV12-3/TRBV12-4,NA,CASSLKETQYF
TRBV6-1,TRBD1,CASRRGQGSNQPQHF
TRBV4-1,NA,CASSHGGAGAEAFF
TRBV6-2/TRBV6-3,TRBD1,CVSSPGTGHTDTQYF